A single sample gave rise to the 24 T cell receptor beta chains below, sequenced in a study of cytomegalovirus exposure and HLA in healthy donors. Assay: immunoSEQ multiplex PCR; the TCRdb copy retains only in-frame clones and omits some. The sample holds some 70,000 clones, around 81% seen once. Material: PBMCs. These receptors were obtained from a man between 25 and 39 years old in good health and CMV-seronegative.

This clone was seen just once. V is TRBV5-1 and J is TRBJ2-2; TRBD2 aligns across 14 bases. The CDR3 contains 18 residues. The ends lost 4 bases at V and 6 bases at J; junction bases unmatched: 11. Germline-derived CDR1 and CDR2 are SGHRS and YFSETQ. The CDR3 sequence is CASSLGTSGRGRSGELFF. The CDR3 DNA follows: TGCGCCAGCAGCCTCGGGACTAGCGGGAGAGGGAGGTCCGGGGAGCTGTTTTTT.

The chain's CDR3 is CASSVNRAQTNNEQFF. CDR3 sequence (DNA): TGTGCCAGCAGCGTGAACAGGGCTCAGACGAACAATGAGCAGTTCTTC. This chain joins TRBV9 and TRBJ2-1; D is possibly TRBD1 (6 bases). The V gene's germline CDR1 is SGDLS and CDR2 YYNGEE. The CDR3 extends over 16 amino acids. Trimming took off 2 bases at V and 5 bases at J, with 17 bases between the two ends.

CDR3 in amino acids: CASQVTYEQYV. The DNA for the CDR3 is TGTGCCAGCCAGGTTACCTACGAGCAGTACGTC. The chain carries TRBV2 and TRBJ2-7, with D unclear. V lost 8 bases, J lost 2 bases, and 7 bases lay in between. CDR1 is SNHLY, CDR2 FYNNEI, per germline. CDR3 length equals 11 residues.

The CDR3 loop is CASSSHTNTEAFF. The CDR3 DNA sequence: TGTGCCAGCAGCTCCCACACGAACACTGAAGCTTTCTTT. J is TRBJ1-1 and V is TRBV9, with unresolved D. Trimming cost V 4 bases and J 1 base, with 8 bases left between them. Germline lookup yields CDR1 SGDLS and CDR2 YYNGEE. This CDR3 contains 13 residues.

The CDR3 nucleotides are TGTGCCAGCAGCTTAGACAACCTGGTTGGTGAGCAGTTCTTC. Protein: CASSLDNLVGEQFF. The chain has TRBV7-2 and TRBJ2-1, with D unclear. Per the germline V gene, CDR1 is SGHTA and CDR2 is FQGNSA. The CDR3 consists of 14 residues. Trimming took 1 base from V and 9 from J, leaving 13 bases between them.

The rearrangement links TRBV9 to TRBJ1-4; 8 bases agree with TRBD1. The V gene's germline CDR1 is SGDLS and CDR2 YYNGEE. The CDR3 has 15 amino acids. Trimming at V came to 4 bases and at J to 3 bases, leaving 5 bases not matched to a gene. CDR3 in DNA: TGTGCCAGCAGCAAGACAGGGGCGGCTAATGAAAAACTGTTTTTT. Protein product: CASSKTGAANEKLFF.

The chain has TRBV4-1 and TRBJ2-3, with TRBD2 matching 9 bases. There are 15 residues in the CDR3. Per the germline V gene, CDR1 is MGHRA and CDR2 is YSYEKL. V lost 5 bases to trimming and J lost 5 bases; unmatched junction nucleotides: 8. The CDR3 DNA is TGCGCCAGCAGCTTCCGTAGTAGCGGGAGAGATACGCAGTATTTT. Protein sequence: CASSFRSSGRDTQYF.

The chain has TRBV6-6 and TRBJ1-1; perhaps TRBD1 as D (6 bases). The germline gives CDR1 MNHNY, CDR2 SVGAGI (reference sequence). V dropped 6 bases and J dropped 4 bases, with 18 bases sitting between them. The CDR3 runs to 15 residues. The CDR3 DNA reads TGTGCCAGCAGACTTAGGGGGGGCGGGAGCACTGAAGCTTTCTTT. Its protein product is CASRLRGGGSTEAFF.

The chain is built from TRBV2 and TRBJ1-2; D is unresolved. The germline CDR1 and CDR2 sequences are SNHLY and FYNNEI. Trimming took 0 bases from V and 1 from J, leaving 9 bases between them. This CDR3 comprises 15 residues. The CDR3: CASSEARLRNYGYTF. The CDR3 DNA follows: TGTGCCAGCAGTGAAGCCCGACTACGTAACTATGGCTACACCTTC.

This chain joins TRBV7-9 and TRBJ1-4, with TRBD1 identical over 7 bases. With V trimmed by 2 bases and J by 2 bases, 5 bases remained unmatched. CDR1 is SEHNR, CDR2 FQNEAQ, per germline (reference sequence). The CDR3 sequence is 16 residues long. The CDR3 bases are TGTGCCAGCAGCTTAAGGGCGGACAGGACTAATGAAAAACTGTTTTTT. This encodes CASSLRADRTNEKLFF.

The J gene is TRBJ1-3, the V gene TRBV5-1, with 7 positions matching TRBD1. The CDR3 runs to 14 residues. V was pared by 7 bases and J by 4 bases, with 8 bases of the junction left unmatched. Germline CDR1 and CDR2: SGHRS and YFSETQ. CDR3 nucleotides: TGCGCCAGCCAAGACACAGGGGTAGGAAACACCATATATTTT. It is translated as CASQDTGVGNTIYF.

In this sample, this clone turned up once. The rearrangement uses TRBV10-3 and TRBJ2-7, with a tentative D call TRBD1 (6 bases). From germline, CDR1 is ENHRY and CDR2 SYGVKD. The CDR3 sequence is 15 residues long. The ends were cut back, 8 bases at V and 4 bases at J, with 21 bases in the middle. The CDR3 region is CAILGQNLTPYEQYF. In DNA, the CDR3 is TGTGCCATCCTAGGACAGAACTTAACCCCATACGAGCAGTACTTC.

The CDR3 sequence: CASSDPRELYGYTF. In DNA, the CDR3 is TGTGCCAGCAGTGATCCCCGAGAACTCTATGGCTACACCTTC. The chain links TRBV25-1 to TRBJ1-2; D unclear. There are 14 residues in the CDR3. V lost 3 bases, J lost 4 bases, and 12 bases lay in between. Germline V gene data show CDR1 as MGHDK and CDR2 as SYGVNS.

This clone was seen a single time. CDR3 bases: TGTGCCACCCACGAGGGAGGCACAGATACGCAGTATTTT. This encodes CATHEGGTDTQYF. The chain employs TRBV27 and TRBJ2-3; D may be TRBD2 (5 bases). The ends were cut back, 10 bases at V and 1 base at J, with 12 bases in the middle. The CDR3 sequence is 13 residues long. Per the germline V gene, CDR1 is MNHEY and CDR2 is SMNVEV (reference sequence).

The chain employs TRBV5-1 and TRBJ2-3; the match to TRBD1 covers 9 bases. The CDR3 runs to 15 residues. Germline CDR1 is SGHRS and CDR2 is YFSETQ. V was pared by 2 bases and J by 6 bases, with 7 bases of the junction left unmatched. DNA of the CDR3: TGCGCCAGCAGCTTCCGGGACAGGGTATCGGATACGCAGTATTTT. It yields the protein CASSFRDRVSDTQYF.

J is TRBJ2-5 and V is TRBV7-3; possibly TRBD1 for D (6 bases). V lost 4 bases to trimming and J lost 5 bases, with 17 bases between them. This CDR3 comprises 15 residues. CDR1 is SGHTA and CDR2 is FQGTGA in the germline V gene. In nucleotides, the CDR3 is TGTGCCAGCAGCTCAGAGGGGCACCAGGGGGAGACCCAGTACTTC. Translating gives CASSSEGHQGETQYF.

V usage is TRBV4-1 and J usage is TRBJ1-3, with D uncertain. With 3 bases removed from V and 1 base from J, the gap between germline ends came to 10 bases. CDR3 size: 15 residues. Germline V lookup: CDR1 MGHRA, CDR2 YSYEKL. CDR3 residues: CASSHPGRSGNTIYF. CDR3 in DNA: TGCGCCAGCAGCCATCCTGGGAGGTCTGGAAACACCATATATTTT.

This clone was seen a handful of times. This chain links TRBV6-5 with TRBJ1-2; the match to TRBD1 covers 8 bases. The CDR3 extends over 15 amino acids. Per the germline V gene, CDR1 is MNHEY and CDR2 is SVGAGI. After removal of 5 bases from V and 8 bases from J, the junction contained 13 bases not matched to a gene. The CDR3 sequence: CASSQTGARVGGYTF. CDR3 DNA sequence: TGTGCCAGCAGTCAGACAGGGGCCAGGGTTGGAGGCTACACCTTC.

The chain joins TRBV30 to TRBJ2-1, with 7 nucleotides matching TRBD2. This CDR3 has 16 amino acids. Trimming cost V 1 base and J 0 bases; bases outside gene matches: 6. Per germline, CDR1 GTSNPN and CDR2 SVGIG (reference sequence). The CDR3 nucleotides read TGTGCCTGGAGTGCGCCCCTAGCGGACTCCTACAATGAGCAGTTCTTC. Translation: CAWSAPLADSYNEQFF.

This chain connects TRBV16 to TRBJ1-5; D unresolved. The ends were cut back, 1 base at V and 0 bases at J, with 7 bases in the middle. The CDR3 extends over 15 amino acids. Germline V CDR1 and CDR2: KGHSY, FQNENV. CDR3 nucleotides: TGTGCCAGCAGCCAATTTCTTAGTAGCAATCAGCCCCAGCATTTT. Translating gives CASSQFLSSNQPQHF. The whole variable domain, filled in from reference TRBV16 and TRBJ1-5, reads GEEVAQTPKHLVRGEGQKAKLYCAPIKGHSYVFWYQQVLKNEFKFLISFQNENVFDETGMPKERFSAKCLPNSPCSLEIQATKLEDSAVYFCASSQFLSSNQPQHFGDGTRLSIL.

The chain is built from TRBV15 and TRBJ2-1; TRBD2 matches at 8 bases. This CDR3 comprises 15 residues. With V trimmed by 0 bases and J by 5 bases, 3 bases remained unmatched. CDR1 LNHNV and CDR2 YYDKDF come from the germline V gene (reference sequence). CDR3 sequence (DNA): TGTGCCACCAGCAGAGACCGGGAGGGCCACAATGAGCAGTTCTTC. Its protein is CATSRDREGHNEQFF.

This chain connects TRBV21-1 to TRBJ2-7; no DNA check was done on the table's D call, TRBD2. TRBV21-1 is given as a pseudogene. This CDR3 region has 16 residues. The DNA for the CDR3 is TGTGCCAGCAGCAAAGTGAAGCGGACTCTTCTCTACGAGCAGTACGTC. This gives the protein CASSKVKRTLLYEQYV.

The chain has TRBV6-1 and TRBJ1-4; D remains unclear. V was shortened by 3 bases and J by 2 bases, with 7 bases between the two germline ends. CDR3 length: 14 amino acids. Germline V lookup: CDR1 MNHNS, CDR2 SASEGT. The CDR3 sequence is CASSDRRTNEKLFF. Here the CDR3 DNA reads TGTGCCAGCAGTGACAGGCGTACTAATGAAAAACTGTTTTTT.

The chain joins TRBV4-1 to TRBJ2-7; 7 bases agree with TRBD1. The J segment lost 0 bases and the V segment lost 3 bases, leaving 8 bases of the junction unmatched. In germline, CDR1 is MGHRA, CDR2 YSYEKL. CDR3 length: 16 residues. CDR3 bases: TGCGCCAGCAGCCATCCGCCGGACAGGTCCTCCTACGAGCAGTACTTC. This sequence encodes CASSHPPDRSSYEQYF.